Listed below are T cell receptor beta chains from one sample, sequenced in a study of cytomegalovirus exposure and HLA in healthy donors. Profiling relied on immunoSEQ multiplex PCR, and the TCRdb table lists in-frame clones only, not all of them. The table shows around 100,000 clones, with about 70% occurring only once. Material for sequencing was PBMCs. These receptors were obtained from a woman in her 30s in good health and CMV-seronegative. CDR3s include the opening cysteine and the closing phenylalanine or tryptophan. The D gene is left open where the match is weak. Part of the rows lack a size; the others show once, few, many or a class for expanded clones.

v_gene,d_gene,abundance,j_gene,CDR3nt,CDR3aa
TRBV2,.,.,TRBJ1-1,TGTGCCAGCAGCCTTGAAGGGGGTGTTCGGGGGGCTGAAGCTTTCTTT,CASSLEGGVRGAEAFF
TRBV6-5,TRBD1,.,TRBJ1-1,TGTGCCAGCAGTCCTCGGGACAGGGGGGAAGCTTTCTTT,CASSPRDRGEAFF
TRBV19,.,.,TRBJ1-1,TGTGCCAGTAGTATGTCCGAGGCTGGGAACACTGAAGCTTTCTTT,CASSMSEAGNTEAFF
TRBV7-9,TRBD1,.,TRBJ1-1,TGTGCCAGCAGACCACAGGGGACCGCGGGTCCGCTCACTGAAGCTTTCTTT,CASRPQGTAGPLTEAFF
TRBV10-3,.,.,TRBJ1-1,TGTGCCATCAGGCCGGGGGGGGTGAACACTGAAGCTTTCTTT,CAIRPGGVNTEAFF
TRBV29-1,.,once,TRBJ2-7,TGCAGCGTTGAGAGTAGCTACGAGCAGTACTTC,CSVESSYEQYF
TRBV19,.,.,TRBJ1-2,TGTGCCAGTAGCCCGAGCCTCTATGGCTACACCTTC,CASSPSLYGYTF
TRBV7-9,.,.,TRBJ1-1,TGTGCCAGCAGCTTAAGTGCGGTGAACACTGAAGCTTTCTTT,CASSLSAVNTEAFF
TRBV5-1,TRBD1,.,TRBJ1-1,TGCGCCAGCAGCGCACAGGGGGGGCGCACTGAAGCTTTCTTT,CASSAQGGRTEAFF
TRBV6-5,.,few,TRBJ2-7,TGTGCCAGCAGTTCTACGTCGTCCTACGAGCAGTACTTC,CASSSTSSYEQYF
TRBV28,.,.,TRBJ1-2,TGTGCGCTCCAAACAGGGCACTATGGCTACACCTTC,CALQTGHYGYTF
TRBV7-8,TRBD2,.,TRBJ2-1,TGTGCCAGCAGCCGAACTTCTACTAGCGCGCAGTTCTTC,CASSRTSTSAQFF
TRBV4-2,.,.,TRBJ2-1,TGTGCCAGCAGCCTGGGAGATCCCCCAGCCAATGAGCAGTTCTTC,CASSLGDPPANEQFF
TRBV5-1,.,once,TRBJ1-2,TGCGCCAGCAGCTTGGCCAGCGGGTCCAATGGCTACACCTTC,CASSLASGSNGYTF
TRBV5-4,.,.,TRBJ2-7,TGTGCCAGCAGCCATCCTACGGTCGGGGACGAGCAGTACTTC,CASSHPTVGDEQYF
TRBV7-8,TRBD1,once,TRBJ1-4,TGTGCCAGCAGCCAAGGGACAGGGCTTGAAAAACTGTTTTTT,CASSQGTGLEKLFF
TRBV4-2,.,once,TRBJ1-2,TGTGCCAGCAGCCCCGTGGCCCTGGATGGCTACACCTTC,CASSPVALDGYTF
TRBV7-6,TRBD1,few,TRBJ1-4,TGTGCCAGCAGCCAGTTCCAGGGGGCGAGTGGAAGTGAAAAACTGTTTTTT,CASSQFQGASGSEKLFF
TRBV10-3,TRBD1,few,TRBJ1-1,TGTGCCATCAGTCCCGGGACAGGGGCTAACACTGAAGCTTTCTTT,CAISPGTGANTEAFF
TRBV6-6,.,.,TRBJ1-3,TGTGCCAGCAGTTACTCCGGAGGCCACTCTGGAAACACCATATATTTT,CASSYSGGHSGNTIYF
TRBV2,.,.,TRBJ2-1,TGTGCCAGCAGTAGAGGACAGCCAGGGAATGAGCAGTTCTTC,CASSRGQPGNEQFF
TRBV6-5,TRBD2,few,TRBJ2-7,TGTGCCAGCGGGAGGGTGTCCTACGAGCAGTACTTC,CASGRVSYEQYF